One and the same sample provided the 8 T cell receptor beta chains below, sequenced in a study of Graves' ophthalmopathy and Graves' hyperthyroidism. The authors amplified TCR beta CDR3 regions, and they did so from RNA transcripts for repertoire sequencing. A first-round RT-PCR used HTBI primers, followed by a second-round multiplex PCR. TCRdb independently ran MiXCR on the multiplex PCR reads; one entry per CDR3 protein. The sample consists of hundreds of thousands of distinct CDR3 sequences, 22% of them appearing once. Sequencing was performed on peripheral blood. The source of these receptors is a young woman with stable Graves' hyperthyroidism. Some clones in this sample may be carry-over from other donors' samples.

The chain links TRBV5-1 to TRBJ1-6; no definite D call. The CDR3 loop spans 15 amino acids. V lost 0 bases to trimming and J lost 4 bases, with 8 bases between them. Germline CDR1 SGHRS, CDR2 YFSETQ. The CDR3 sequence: CASSLARDYNSPLHF. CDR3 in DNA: TGCGCCAGCAGCTTGGCACGGGATTATAATTCACCCCTCCACTTT.

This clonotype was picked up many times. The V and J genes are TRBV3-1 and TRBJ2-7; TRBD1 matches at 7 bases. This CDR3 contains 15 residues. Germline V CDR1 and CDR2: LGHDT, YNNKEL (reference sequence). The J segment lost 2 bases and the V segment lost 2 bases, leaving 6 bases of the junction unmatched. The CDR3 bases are TGTGCCAGCAGCCAACTCGACAGGGCCACCTACGAGCAGTACTTC. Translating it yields CASSQLDRATYEQYF.

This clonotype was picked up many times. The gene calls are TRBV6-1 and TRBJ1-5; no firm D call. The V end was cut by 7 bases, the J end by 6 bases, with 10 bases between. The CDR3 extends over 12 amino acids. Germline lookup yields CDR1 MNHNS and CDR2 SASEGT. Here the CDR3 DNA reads TGTGCCAGCAAGGGCGCGGGTCAGCCCCAGCATTTT. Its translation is CASKGAGQPQHF.

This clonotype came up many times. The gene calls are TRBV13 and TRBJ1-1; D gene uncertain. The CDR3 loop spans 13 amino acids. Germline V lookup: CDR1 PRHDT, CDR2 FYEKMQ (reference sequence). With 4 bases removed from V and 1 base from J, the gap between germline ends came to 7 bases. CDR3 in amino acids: CASSWMGNTEAFF. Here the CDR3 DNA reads TGTGCCAGCAGCTGGATGGGGAACACTGAAGCTTTCTTT.

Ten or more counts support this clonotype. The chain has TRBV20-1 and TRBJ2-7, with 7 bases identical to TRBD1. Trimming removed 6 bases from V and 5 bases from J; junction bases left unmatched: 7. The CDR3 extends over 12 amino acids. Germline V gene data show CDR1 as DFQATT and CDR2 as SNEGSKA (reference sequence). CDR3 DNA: TGCAGTGCCTTGACGACAGGGAACGAGCAGTACTTC. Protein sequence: CSALTTGNEQYF.

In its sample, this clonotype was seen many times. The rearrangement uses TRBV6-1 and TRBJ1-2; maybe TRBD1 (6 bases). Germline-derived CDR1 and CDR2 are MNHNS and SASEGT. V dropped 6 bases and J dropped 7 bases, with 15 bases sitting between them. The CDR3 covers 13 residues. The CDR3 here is CASRDTGFAGYTF. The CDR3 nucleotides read TGTGCCAGCAGGGATACAGGGTTCGCTGGCTACACCTTC.

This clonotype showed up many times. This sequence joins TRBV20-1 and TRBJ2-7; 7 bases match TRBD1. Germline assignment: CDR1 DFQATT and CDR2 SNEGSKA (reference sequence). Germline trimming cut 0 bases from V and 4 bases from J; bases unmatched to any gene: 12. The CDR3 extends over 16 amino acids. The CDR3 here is CSARDRGGEYPYEQYF. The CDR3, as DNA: TGCAGTGCTAGAGATCGAGGGGGCGAATACCCTTACGAGCAGTACTTC.

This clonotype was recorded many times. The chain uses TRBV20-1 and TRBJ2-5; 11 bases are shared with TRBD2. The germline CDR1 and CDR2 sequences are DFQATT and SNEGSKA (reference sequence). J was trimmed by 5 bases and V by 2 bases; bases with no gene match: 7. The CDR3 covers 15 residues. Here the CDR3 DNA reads TGCAGTGCTAGATCGACTAGCGGGGCTGTTGAGACCCAGTACTTC. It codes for CSARSTSGAVETQYF.